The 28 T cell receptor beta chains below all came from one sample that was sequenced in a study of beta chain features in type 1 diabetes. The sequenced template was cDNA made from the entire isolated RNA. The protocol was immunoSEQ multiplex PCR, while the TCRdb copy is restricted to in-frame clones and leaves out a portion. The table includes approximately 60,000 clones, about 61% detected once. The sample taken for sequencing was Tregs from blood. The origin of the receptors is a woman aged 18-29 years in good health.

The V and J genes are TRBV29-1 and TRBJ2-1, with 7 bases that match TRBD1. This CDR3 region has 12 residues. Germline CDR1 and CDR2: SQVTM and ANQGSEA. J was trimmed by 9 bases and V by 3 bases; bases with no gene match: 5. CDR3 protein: CSVDRGSGEQFF. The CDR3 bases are TGCAGCGTTGACAGGGGGTCGGGTGAGCAGTTCTTC.

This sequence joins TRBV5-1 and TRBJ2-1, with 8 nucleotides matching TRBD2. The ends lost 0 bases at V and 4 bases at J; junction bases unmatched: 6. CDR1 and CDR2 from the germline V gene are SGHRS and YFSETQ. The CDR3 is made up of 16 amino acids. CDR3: CASSLGSSGSYNEQFF. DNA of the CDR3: TGCGCCAGCAGCTTGGGGTCTAGCGGGTCGTACAATGAGCAGTTCTTC. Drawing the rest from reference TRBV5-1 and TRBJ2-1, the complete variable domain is KAGVTQTPRYLIKTRGQQVTLSCSPISGHRSVSWYQQTPGQGLQFLFEYFSETQRNKGNFPGRFSGRQFSNSRSEMNVSTLELGDSALYLCASSLGSSGSYNEQFFGPGTRLTVL.

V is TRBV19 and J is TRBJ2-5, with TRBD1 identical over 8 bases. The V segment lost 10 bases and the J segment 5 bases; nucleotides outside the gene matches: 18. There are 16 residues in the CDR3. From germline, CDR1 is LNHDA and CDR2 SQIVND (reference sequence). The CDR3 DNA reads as TGTGCCACCACCCGGACAGGGATGGGGGTTGGCGAGACCCAGTACTTC. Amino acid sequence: CATTRTGMGVGETQYF. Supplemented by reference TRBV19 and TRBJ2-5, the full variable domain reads DGGITQSPKYLFRKEGQNVTLSCEQNLNHDAMYWYRQDPGQGLRLIYYSQIVNDFQKGDIAEGYSVSREKKESFPLTVTSAQKNPTAFYLCATTRTGMGVGETQYFGPGTRLLVL.

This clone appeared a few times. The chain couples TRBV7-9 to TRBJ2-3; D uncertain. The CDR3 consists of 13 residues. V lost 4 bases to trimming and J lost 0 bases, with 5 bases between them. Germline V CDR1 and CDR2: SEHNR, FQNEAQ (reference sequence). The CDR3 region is CASSSTSTDTQYF. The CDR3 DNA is TGTGCCAGCAGCTCGACTAGCACAGATACGCAGTATTTT. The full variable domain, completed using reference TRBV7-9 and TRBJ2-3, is DTGVSQNPRHKITKRGQNVTFRCDPISEHNRLYWYRQTLGQGPEFLTYFQNEAQLEKSRLLSDRFSAERPKGSFSTLEIQRTEQGDSAMYLCASSSTSTDTQYFGPGTRLTVL.

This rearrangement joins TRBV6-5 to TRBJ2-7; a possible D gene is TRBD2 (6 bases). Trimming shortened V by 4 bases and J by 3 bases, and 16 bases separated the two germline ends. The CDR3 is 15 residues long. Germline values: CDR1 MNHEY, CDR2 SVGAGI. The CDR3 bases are TGTGCCAGCAGTTTCCAGGACGGGGGTCTCTACGAGCAGTACTTC. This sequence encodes CASSFQDGGLYEQYF.

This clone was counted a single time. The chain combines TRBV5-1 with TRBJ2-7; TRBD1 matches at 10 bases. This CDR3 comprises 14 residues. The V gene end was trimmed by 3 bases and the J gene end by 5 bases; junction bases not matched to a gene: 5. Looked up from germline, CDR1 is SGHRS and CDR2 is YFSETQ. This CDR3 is CASSSGQGVNEQYF. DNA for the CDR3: TGCGCCAGCAGCTCTGGACAGGGGGTCAACGAGCAGTACTTC.

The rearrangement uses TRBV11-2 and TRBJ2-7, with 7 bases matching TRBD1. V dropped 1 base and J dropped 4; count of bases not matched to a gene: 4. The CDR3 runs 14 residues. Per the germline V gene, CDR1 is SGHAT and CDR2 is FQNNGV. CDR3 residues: CASSLVGGGYEQYF. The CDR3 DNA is TGTGCCAGCAGCTTAGTAGGGGGCGGTTACGAGCAGTACTTC. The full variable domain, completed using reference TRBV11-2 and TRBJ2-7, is EAGVAQSPRYKIIEKRQSVAFWCNPISGHATLYWYQQILGQGPKLLIQFQNNGVVDDSQLPKDRFSAERLKGVDSTLKIQPAKLEDSAVYLCASSLVGGGYEQYFGPGTRLTVT.

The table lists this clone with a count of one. CDR3 nucleotides: TGTGCCAGCAGTTTAACCATGATTTTTGCTGCGACAGATACGCAGTATTTT. It is translated as CASSLTMIFAATDTQYF. The chain has TRBV27 and TRBJ2-3; no clear D. V lost 2 bases to trimming and J lost 3 bases, with 18 bases between them. In germline, CDR1 is MNHEY, CDR2 SMNVEV (reference sequence). The CDR3 has 17 residues.

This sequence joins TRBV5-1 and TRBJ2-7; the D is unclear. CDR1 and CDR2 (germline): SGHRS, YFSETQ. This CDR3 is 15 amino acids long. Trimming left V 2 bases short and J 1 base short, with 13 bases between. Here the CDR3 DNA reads TGCGCCAGCAGCTTTGGAGAGACCTGGTCCTACGAGCAGTACTTC. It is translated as CASSFGETWSYEQYF.

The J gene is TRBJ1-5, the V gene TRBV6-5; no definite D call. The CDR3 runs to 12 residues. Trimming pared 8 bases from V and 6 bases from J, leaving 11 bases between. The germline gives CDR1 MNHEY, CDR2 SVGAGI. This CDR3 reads CASRESTQPQHF. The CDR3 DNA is TGTGCCAGCCGAGAGAGTACTCAGCCCCAGCATTTT.

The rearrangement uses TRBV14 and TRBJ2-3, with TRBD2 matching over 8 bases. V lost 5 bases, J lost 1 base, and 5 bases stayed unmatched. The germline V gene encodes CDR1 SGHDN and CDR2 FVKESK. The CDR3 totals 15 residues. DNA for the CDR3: TGTGCCAGCAGCTACCTACTAGCGGGCACAGATACGCAGTATTTT. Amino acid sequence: CASSYLLAGTDTQYF.

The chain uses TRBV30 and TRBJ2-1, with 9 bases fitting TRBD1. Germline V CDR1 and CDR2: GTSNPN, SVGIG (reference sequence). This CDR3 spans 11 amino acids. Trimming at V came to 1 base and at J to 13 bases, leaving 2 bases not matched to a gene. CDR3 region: CAWSGDREQFF. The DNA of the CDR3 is TGTGCCTGGAGTGGGGACAGGGAACAGTTCTTC.

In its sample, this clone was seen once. CDR3 residues: CASSLQAPGSGNTIYF. The CDR3 DNA reads as TGTGCCAGCAGTTTACAGGCCCCCGGCTCTGGAAACACCATATATTTT. The J gene is TRBJ1-3, the V gene TRBV27; D is ambiguous. This CDR3 has 16 amino acids. Trimming stripped 2 bases from V and 0 bases from J, with 11 bases between. CDR1 and CDR2 from the germline V gene are MNHEY and SMNVEV (reference sequence).

This CDR3 reads CASSPIDQRGYGYTF. The CDR3 DNA reads TGTGCCAGCAGCCCCATTGACCAACGAGGCTATGGCTACACCTTC. The chain uses TRBV5-6 and TRBJ1-2; no clear D. The V gene's germline CDR1 is SGHDT and CDR2 YYEEEE. The CDR3 extends over 15 amino acids. Trimming took off 4 bases at V and 4 bases at J, with 17 bases between the two ends.

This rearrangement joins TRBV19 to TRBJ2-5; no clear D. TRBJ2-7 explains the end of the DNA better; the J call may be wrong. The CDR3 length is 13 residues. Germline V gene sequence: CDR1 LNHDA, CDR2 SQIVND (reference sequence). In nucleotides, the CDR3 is TGTGCCAGTAGTAGAGCCATCTCCTACGAGCAGTACTTC. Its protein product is CASSRAISYEQYF.

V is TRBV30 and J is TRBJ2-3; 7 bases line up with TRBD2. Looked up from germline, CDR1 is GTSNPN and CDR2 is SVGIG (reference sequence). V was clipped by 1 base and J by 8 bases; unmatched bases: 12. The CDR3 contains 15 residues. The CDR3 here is CAWSELASDLGTQYF. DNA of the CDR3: TGTGCCTGGAGTGAACTAGCGTCAGACCTTGGTACGCAGTATTTT.

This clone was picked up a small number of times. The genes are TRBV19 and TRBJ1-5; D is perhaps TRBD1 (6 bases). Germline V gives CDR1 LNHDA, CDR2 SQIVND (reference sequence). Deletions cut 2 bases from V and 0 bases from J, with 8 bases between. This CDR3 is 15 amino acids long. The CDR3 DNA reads TGTGCCAGTAGTATACAAGGGGGTAGCAATCAGCCCCAGCATTTT. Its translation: CASSIQGGSNQPQHF.

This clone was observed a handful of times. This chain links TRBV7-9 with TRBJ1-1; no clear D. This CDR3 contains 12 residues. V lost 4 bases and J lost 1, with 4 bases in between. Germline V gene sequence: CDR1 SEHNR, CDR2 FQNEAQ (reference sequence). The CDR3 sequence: CASSWQNTEAFF. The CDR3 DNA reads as TGTGCCAGCAGCTGGCAGAACACTGAAGCTTTCTTT.

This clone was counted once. In nucleotides, the CDR3 is TGTGCCAGCAGTTACTCTTCGGGGAGCTCTGGAAACACCATATATTTT. The encoded protein is CASSYSSGSSGNTIYF. This chain uses TRBV6-6 with TRBJ1-3; D remains ambiguous. This CDR3 spans 16 amino acids. Trimming removed 0 bases at V and 0 bases at J, with 9 bases between. CDR1 is MNHNY and CDR2 is SVGAGI in the germline V gene (reference sequence).

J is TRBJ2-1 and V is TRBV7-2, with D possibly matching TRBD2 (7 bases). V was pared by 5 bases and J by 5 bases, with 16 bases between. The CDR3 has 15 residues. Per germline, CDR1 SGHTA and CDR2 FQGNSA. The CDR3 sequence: CASSRGREYNNEQFF. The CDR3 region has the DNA TGTGCCAGCAGCCGGGGGCGGGAGTACAACAATGAGCAGTTCTTC.

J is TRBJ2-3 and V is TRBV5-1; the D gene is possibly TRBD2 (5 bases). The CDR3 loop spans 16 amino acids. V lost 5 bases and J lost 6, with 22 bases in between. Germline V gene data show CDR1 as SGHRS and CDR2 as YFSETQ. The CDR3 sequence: CASRPGGSPIGDTQYF. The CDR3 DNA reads TGCGCCAGCAGGCCCGGAGGAAGTCCCATTGGTGATACGCAGTATTTT. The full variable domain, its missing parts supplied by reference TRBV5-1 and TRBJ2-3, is KAGVTQTPRYLIKTRGQQVTLSCSPISGHRSVSWYQQTPGQGLQFLFEYFSETQRNKGNFPGRFSGRQFSNSRSEMNVSTLELGDSALYLCASRPGGSPIGDTQYFGPGTRLTVL.

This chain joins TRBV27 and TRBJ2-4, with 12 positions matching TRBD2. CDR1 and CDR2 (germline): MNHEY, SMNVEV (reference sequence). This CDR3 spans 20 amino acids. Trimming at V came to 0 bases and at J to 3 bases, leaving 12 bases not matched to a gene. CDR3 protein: CASSLSSGLAGGRGKNIQYF. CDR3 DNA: TGTGCCAGCAGTTTATCAAGCGGGCTAGCGGGGGGGAGAGGCAAAAACATTCAGTACTTC.

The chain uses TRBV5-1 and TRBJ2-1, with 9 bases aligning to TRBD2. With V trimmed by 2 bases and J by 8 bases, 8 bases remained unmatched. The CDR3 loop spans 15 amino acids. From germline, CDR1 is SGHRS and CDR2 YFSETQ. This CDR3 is CASSFSGREGDEQFF. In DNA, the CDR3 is TGCGCCAGCAGCTTTAGCGGGAGAGAGGGGGATGAGCAGTTCTTC.

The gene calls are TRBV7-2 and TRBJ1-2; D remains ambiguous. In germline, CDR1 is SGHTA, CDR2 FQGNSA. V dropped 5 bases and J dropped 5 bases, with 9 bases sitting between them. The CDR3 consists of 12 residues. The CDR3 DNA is TGTGCCAGCAGCCCCCGTAGTTATGGCTACACCTTC. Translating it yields CASSPRSYGYTF.

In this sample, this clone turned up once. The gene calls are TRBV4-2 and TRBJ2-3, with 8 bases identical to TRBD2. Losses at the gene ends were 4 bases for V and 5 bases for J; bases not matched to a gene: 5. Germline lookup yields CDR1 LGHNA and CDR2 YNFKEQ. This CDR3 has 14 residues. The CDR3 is CASSPQREKDTQYF. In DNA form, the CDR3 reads TGTGCCAGCAGCCCCCAGCGGGAGAAAGATACGCAGTATTTT.

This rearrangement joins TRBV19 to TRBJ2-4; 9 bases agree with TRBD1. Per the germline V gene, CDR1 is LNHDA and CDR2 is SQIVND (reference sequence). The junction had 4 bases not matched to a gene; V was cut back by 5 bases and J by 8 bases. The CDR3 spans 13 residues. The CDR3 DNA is TGTGCCAGTAGTGTACAGGGGGCCGACATTCAGTACTTC. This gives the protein CASSVQGADIQYF. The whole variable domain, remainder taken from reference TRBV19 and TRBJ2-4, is DGGITQSPKYLFRKEGQNVTLSCEQNLNHDAMYWYRQDPGQGLRLIYYSQIVNDFQKGDIAEGYSVSREKKESFPLTVTSAQKNPTAFYLCASSVQGADIQYFGAGTRLSVL.

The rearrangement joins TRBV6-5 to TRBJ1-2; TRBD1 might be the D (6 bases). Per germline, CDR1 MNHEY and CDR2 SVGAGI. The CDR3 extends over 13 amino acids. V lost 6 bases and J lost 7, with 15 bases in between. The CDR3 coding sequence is TGTGCCAGCAGGCTCCAGGGGAGAGGTGGCTACACCTTC. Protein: CASRLQGRGGYTF.

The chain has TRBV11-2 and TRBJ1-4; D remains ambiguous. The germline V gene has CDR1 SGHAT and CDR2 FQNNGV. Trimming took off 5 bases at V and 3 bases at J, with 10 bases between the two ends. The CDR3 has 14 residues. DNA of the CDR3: TGTGCCAGCAGCGTCCGACTGGCTAATGAAAAACTGTTTTTT. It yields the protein CASSVRLANEKLFF.